The T cell receptor (beta chain) described here comes from a study of multiple sclerosis patients with progressive multifocal leukoencephalopathy. Whole-study findings and limits: Most PML patients had lower entropy, suggesting less diverse TRB repertoires.

Time point indicated: time of PML onset. Natalizumab-treated patients developed PML between roughly 15 and 56 months into natalizumab therapy. In germline, CDR1 is MDHEN, CDR2 SYDVKM. This CDR3 is built from 15 residues. V lost 8 bases, J lost 7 bases, and 13 bases stayed unmatched. Notes on this clone: Its antigen remains unknown.

The survey-level immunoSEQ assay was used. Generated by immunoSEQ multiplex PCR, the TCRdb table keeps only in-frame clones and is missing some. Of tens of thousands of clones in the sample, more than 85% were seen once. The source was PBMCs, collected from a patient treated with natalizumab. The origin of this receptor is a human donor with progressive multifocal leukoencephalopathy. The V gene is TRBV28, the J gene TRBJ2-1, with 8 bases lining up with TRBD2. The CDR3: CASRRPSGWGNEQFF. The CDR3 DNA is TGTGCCAGCCGACGTCCTAGCGGGTGGGGAAATGAGCAGTTCTTC.